This T cell receptor beta chain was identified in a study of blood T cell repertoires in COVID-19. Across the study: Whether acute or convalescent, the COVID-19 samples came from the United States, Italy and Spain. PBMCs, B-cell-depleted T cells, or T cells were the source of the cDNA or gDNA that made up the material.

Enrolled during active infection, Seattle patients were then followed longitudinally. V lost 4 bases to trimming and J lost 2 bases, with 14 bases between them. CDR3 length equals 14 residues. Germline CDR1 and CDR2: SQVTM and ANQGSEA. Original processing notes: From reference gene primer amplification, estimates of nucleated cell counts were derived. The data were produced by immunoSEQ multiplex PCR, yet TCRdb's version contains in-frame clones alone and is incomplete. That table supplies the V and J calls and clone size; D and trimming were determined from the DNA. Here the sample spans a few hundred thousand clones, 80% to 90% being singletons.

V usage is TRBV29-1 and J usage is TRBJ1-1, with D possibly being TRBD1 (6 bases). The receptor comes from a woman aged 60-70 years with COVID-19, enrolled during active disease. The source material was peripheral blood. CDR3 protein: CSVARQVDNTEAFF. In DNA form, the CDR3 reads TGCAGCGTTGCGCGACAGGTAGACAACACTGAAGCTTTCTTT.